This TCR beta chain was recovered during a study of radiation and T cells in renal cell carcinoma (dated by TCRdb to the early 2020s). With regard to the full study: In total, roughly 51 samples underwent TCR beta sequencing: around 25 tumors plus 27 peripheral blood samples. The final blood draw was performed at 4 weeks after radiation, at the same time as nephrectomy. Across all 50 or so samples, 3.5 million to 4.5 million unique CDR3 nucleotide sequences encoding around 2.8 million unique CDR3 amino acid sequences were identified. Paper-wide results and their limitations: Dynamics of the blood repertoire were not tracked past 4 weeks after treatment. In blood, the top tumor clonotypes increased between baseline and 2 weeks post-radiation and then shrank by 4 weeks, which suggests that tumor-resident clones expanded only transiently. With a single-armed trial design, the study had no way to address how radiation dose or scheduling affects the TCR repertoire. Because no pretreatment tumor biopsies were available, whether clonotypes were present in the tumor at baseline could not be determined.

Taken from the germline V gene, the CDR1 and CDR2 loops are SGHAT and FQNNGV. V is cut back by 4 bases and J by 5 bases, with 5 bases in the junction unmatched. The CDR3 runs 15 amino acids, cysteine and phenylalanine included. Just CDR3 DNA is preserved here, 45 bases in frame from base 1. This clone was detected only once. No cognate antigen has been identified for it. Base quality data are lacking; no much larger clone is found one base away. The immunoSEQ kit was used, according to the manufacturer's recommendations, to generate TCR beta libraries from genomic DNA. To prepare libraries, a first multiplex PCR with proprietary primers was run, followed by a second PCR that added unique barcodes, and a bead cleanup was done after each round. Each sample batch included a kit-provided positive control reaction and a negative control reaction. The final libraries were assessed on an Agilent 4200 TapeStation D1000 ScreenTape, pooled by volume, and quantified by qPCR. Sequencing was performed on an Illumina NextSeq500 using a MidOutput 150-cycle cartridge, with 156 Read1 cycles, 15 Index1 cycles, and the kit custom primers. The pooled library was loaded at 0.8 to 1 pM with a roughly 20% PhiX control spike-in. From the authors' description of their analysis: The vendor-processed data were analyzed in R, and a clonotype was defined as all T cells that share the same CDR3 nucleotide sequence. For clone abundance analyses, frequencies were normalized to the 10,000 most abundant clones per sample. Before analysis, public T cell clones were removed, and these numbered fewer than six per sample on average. An abundance difference of at least 32-fold between compartments was the criterion for calling clonotypes tumor-enriched or baseline blood-enriched. A beta-binomial differential abundance model was used to identify clonotypes that were expanded or contracted between blood time points. Tumor-blood repertoire similarity was measured with the Baroni-Urbani and Buser coefficient, and group comparisons used two-tailed Wilcoxon tests in R. TCRdb stores this immuneACCESS table with in-frame sequences only. Part of the clones is absent; in the studies checked, under half of the shortfall reflects unresolved V genes, and no reason is known for the rest. The DNA gave D and trimming, while V, J and clone size come from that table. This sample lists just under 150,000 clones; 70% to 90% were detected once. The ten largest clonotypes hold about a sixth of the sample.

Explained via the paper, the time point label denotes: blood 4 weeks post-SBRT, at nephrectomy. The treatment or condition label for this specimen denotes: 15 Gy SBRT to primary tumor, nephrectomy 4 weeks later. The samples were drawn from a clinical trial, where primary renal cell carcinomas were treated with 15 Gy of stereotactic body radiation therapy and then removed by nephrectomy 4 weeks afterward. To follow tumor-enriched clonotypes, peripheral blood was collected serially from radiation-treated patients at baseline and again at 2 weeks and 4 weeks after SBRT. Every patient's renal cell carcinoma showed clear cell pathology. The QIAamp DNA Blood Mini Kit (Qiagen) was used to prepare genomic DNA for TCR sequencing. The analyses included only samples that passed all quality control checks.

The sample consisted of blood, taken from a patient whose treatment included radiotherapy and nephrectomy. Here the chain combines TRBV11-2 and TRBJ2-5, with TRBD2 identical over 12 junction bases. This clonotype was obtained from a woman aged 50 to 60 with renal cell carcinoma. CDR3 reads: CASSSRLAGAETQYF. The nucleotide sequence reads TGTGCCAGCAGCTCGCGACTAGCGGGAGCGGAGACCCAGTACTTC.